The clone carrying this TCR beta chain was seen a handful of times. The length of the CDR3 is 12 residues. CDR1 is SNHLY and CDR2 is FYNNEI in the germline V gene. V dropped 4 bases and J dropped 8 bases, with 9 bases sitting between them. Full-length variable regions came from constant-region reverse primers plus semi-nested Nested Universal Primer A PCR. TCRdb processed the 5' RACE reads anew with MiXCR; each CDR3 protein has one entry. The table includes 9,000 to 13,000 distinct CDR3 sequences, about half detected once. This chain connects TRBV2 to TRBJ2-1; D is tentatively TRBD1 or TRBD2 (5 bases each). The sequencing sample was made of tumor-infiltrating naive CD4+ T cells sorted from the breast tumor. The subset: naive CD4+ T cells, CD4+CD45RA+CD25-. This sequence originates from a female donor with breast cancer. The CDR3 reads CASSVEGHEQFF. The CDR3 DNA is TGTGCCAGCAGTGTTGAGGGGCATGAGCAGTTCTTC.